This TCR beta chain came from a study of blood T cell repertoires in COVID-19. TCRdb's copy holds only in-frame clones and misses some; the assay was immunoSEQ multiplex PCR. The repertoire has a few hundred thousand clones, 80% to 90% of them found once; the top ten carry around 3%. Germline CDR1 reads DFQATT; CDR2 reads SNEGSKA (reference sequence). The CDR3 spans 14 residues. J lost 2 bases, V lost 3 bases, and 2 bases had no gene match. The receptor was derived from a woman aged 25 to 45 with COVID-19, enrolled during active disease. The sequenced sample was peripheral blood. The genes are TRBV20-1 and TRBJ2-5; TRBD2 matches 11 bases. This CDR3 is CSASRLAGQETQYF. CDR3 nucleotide sequence: TGCAGTGCTAGTCGACTAGCGGGACAAGAGACCCAGTACTTC.